A single sample is the source of the 9 T cell receptor beta chains below, sequenced in a study of blood T cell repertoires in COVID-19. Sequenced by immunoSEQ multiplex PCR; TCRdb stores in-frame clones only, minus some. This sample has 150,000 to 180,000 clones, with around 78% found just once. Sequencing was done on a sample of peripheral blood. Source of these receptors: a man at least 80 years old with acute or convalescent COVID-19.

The rearrangement links TRBV7-2 to TRBJ2-7; weak D call: TRBD2 (6 bases). V lost 1 base and J 0 bases, leaving 13 bases between the germline ends. The CDR3 spans 16 residues. Germline values: CDR1 SGHTA, CDR2 FQGNSA. The chain's CDR3 is CASSLEGGGSSYEQYF. The CDR3 nucleotides read TGTGCCAGCAGCTTAGAGGGAGGTGGGTCCTCCTACGAGCAGTACTTC.

The V gene is TRBV4-1, the J gene TRBJ1-1; D not certain. V was clipped by 0 bases and J by 1 base, with 9 bases between them. The length of the CDR3 is 15 residues. Germline CDR1 reads MGHRA; CDR2 reads YSYEKL. CDR3 DNA sequence: TGCGCCAGCAGCCAAGACCAGGCCGGGAACACTGAAGCTTTCTTT. Translated, it gives CASSQDQAGNTEAFF.

The V and J genes are TRBV5-1 and TRBJ2-1; 8 nucleotides agree with TRBD1. V trimming: 2 bases; J trimming: 4 bases; junction bases outside the gene matches: 5. Germline CDR1 and CDR2: SGHRS and YFSETQ. The CDR3 extends over 15 amino acids. The CDR3 reads CASSFSTGEYNEQFF. For the CDR3, the DNA is TGCGCCAGCAGCTTCTCGACAGGGGAGTACAATGAGCAGTTCTTC.

The chain has TRBV3-1 (or the pseudogene TRBV3-2) and TRBJ1-1; D gene ambiguous. With 1 base removed from V and 4 bases from J, the gap between germline ends came to 4 bases. The CDR3 length is 12 residues. Germline values: CDR1 LGHDT, CDR2 YNNKEL (reference sequence). This chain's CDR3 is CASSQVSTEAFF. In nucleotides, the CDR3 is TGTGCCAGCAGCCAAGTTAGCACTGAAGCTTTCTTT.

The CDR3 nucleotides read TGCGCCAGCAGCCAGGGACAGGGTTTCGAGACCCAGTACTTC. It is translated as CASSQGQGFETQYF. The J gene is TRBJ2-5, the V gene TRBV4-1; 9 positions match TRBD1. The CDR3 length is 14 residues. The ends lost 3 bases at V and 5 bases at J; junction bases unmatched: 4. The germline gives CDR1 MGHRA, CDR2 YSYEKL.

V gene TRBV6-4 combines with J gene TRBJ2-1; 9 nucleotides align to TRBD2. V lost 5 bases and J lost 5; bases outside the gene matches: 7. There are 15 residues in the CDR3. Germline CDR1 MRHNA, CDR2 SNTAGT. CDR3 bases: TGTGCCAGCAGTATGCGGGGGGGCCCCCACAATGAGCAGTTCTTC. Amino acid sequence: CASSMRGGPHNEQFF.

The CDR3 bases are TGTGCCAGCACCAAAGGGGCCCCCTCTGAGCAGTTCTTC. Its translation: CASTKGAPSEQFF. The chain links TRBV6-5 to TRBJ2-1; the D gene is possibly TRBD1 (5 bases). Germline V lookup: CDR1 MNHEY, CDR2 SVGAGI. Deletions cut 7 bases from V and 9 bases from J, with 16 bases between. The CDR3 runs 13 residues.

The chain uses TRBV6-4 and TRBJ1-1; D unresolved. Trimming shortened V by 5 bases and J by 11 bases, and 21 bases separated the two germline ends. The germline gives CDR1 MRHNA, CDR2 SNTAGT. The CDR3 contains 14 residues. The CDR3 nucleotides are TGTGCCAGCAGTCCCACCCAGGCGGGATCCGTGGCTTTCTTT. Amino acids: CASSPTQAGSVAFF.

This clone was counted a few times. The chain has TRBV7-2 and TRBJ1-2, with no clear D. Per germline, CDR1 SGHTA and CDR2 FQGNSA. The CDR3 contains 14 residues. Trimming cost V 1 base and J 7 bases, with 13 bases left between them. CDR3 loop: CASSLVRGFGGYTF. CDR3 nucleotides: TGTGCCAGCAGCTTAGTCCGGGGTTTCGGTGGCTACACCTTC.